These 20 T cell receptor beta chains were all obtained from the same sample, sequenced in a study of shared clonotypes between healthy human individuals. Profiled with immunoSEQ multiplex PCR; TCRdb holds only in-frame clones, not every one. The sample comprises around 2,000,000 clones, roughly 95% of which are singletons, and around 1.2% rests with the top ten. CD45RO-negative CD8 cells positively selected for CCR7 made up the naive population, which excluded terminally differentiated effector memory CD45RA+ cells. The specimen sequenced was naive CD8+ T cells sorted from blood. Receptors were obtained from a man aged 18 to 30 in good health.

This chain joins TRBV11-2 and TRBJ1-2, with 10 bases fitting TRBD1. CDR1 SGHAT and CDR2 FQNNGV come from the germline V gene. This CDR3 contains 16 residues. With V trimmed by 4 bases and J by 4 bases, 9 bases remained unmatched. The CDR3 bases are TGTGCCAGCAGCTCTCCGGGGACAGGGGCGACCTATGGCTACACCTTC. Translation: CASSSPGTGATYGYTF.

CDR3 in amino acids: CASSQESWTSGSTDTQYF. CDR3 coding DNA: TGTGCCAGCAGCCAAGAATCCTGGACTAGCGGTAGCACAGATACGCAGTATTTT. The V call is TRBV14, the J call TRBJ2-3; 10 bases are shared with TRBD2. This CDR3 is 18 amino acids long. Germline assignment: CDR1 SGHDN and CDR2 FVKESK. The V gene end was trimmed by 0 bases and the J gene end by 0 bases; junction bases not matched to a gene: 6.

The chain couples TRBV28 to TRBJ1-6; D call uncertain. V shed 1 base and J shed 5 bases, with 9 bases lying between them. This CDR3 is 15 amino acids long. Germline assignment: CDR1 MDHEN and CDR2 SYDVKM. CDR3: CASSLYSQDNSPLHF. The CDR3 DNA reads TGTGCCAGCAGTTTATATAGCCAGGATAATTCACCCCTCCACTTT.

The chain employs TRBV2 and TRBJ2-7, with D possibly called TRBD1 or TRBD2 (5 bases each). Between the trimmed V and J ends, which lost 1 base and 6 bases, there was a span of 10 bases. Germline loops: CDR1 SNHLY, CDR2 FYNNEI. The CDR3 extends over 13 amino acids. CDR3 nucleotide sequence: TGTGCCAGCAGTGAAGGGCCAGGGAGCGAGCAGTACTTC. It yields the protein CASSEGPGSEQYF.

CDR3 loop: CASSWGQRAVNEQFF. The CDR3 DNA sequence: TGTGCCAGCAGTTGGGGACAGAGGGCGGTCAATGAGCAGTTCTTC. The gene calls are TRBV27 and TRBJ2-1; 7 nucleotides align to TRBD1. The CDR3 covers 15 residues. J gave up 6 bases and V 4 bases, and 9 bases lay outside the gene matches. Germline assignment: CDR1 MNHEY and CDR2 SMNVEV (reference sequence).

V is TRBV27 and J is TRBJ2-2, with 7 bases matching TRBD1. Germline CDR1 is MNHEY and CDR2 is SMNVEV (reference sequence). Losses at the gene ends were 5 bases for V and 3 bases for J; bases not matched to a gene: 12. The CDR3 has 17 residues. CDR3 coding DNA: TGTGCCAGCAGTCTACAGGGGTGGGGTGAGGACACCGGGGAGCTGTTTTTT. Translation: CASSLQGWGEDTGELFF.

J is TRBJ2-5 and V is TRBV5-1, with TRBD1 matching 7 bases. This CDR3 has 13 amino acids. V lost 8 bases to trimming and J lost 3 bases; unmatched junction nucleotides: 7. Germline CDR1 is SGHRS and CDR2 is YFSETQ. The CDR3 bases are TGCGCCAGTAGGGTCCAGGGGGAAGAGACCCAGTACTTC. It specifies CASRVQGEETQYF.

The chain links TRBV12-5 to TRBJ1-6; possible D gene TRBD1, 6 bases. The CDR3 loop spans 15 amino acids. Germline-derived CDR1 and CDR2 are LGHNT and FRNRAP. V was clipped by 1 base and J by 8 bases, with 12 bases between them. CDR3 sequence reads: CASGLAGTLYSPLHF. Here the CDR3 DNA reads TGTGCTAGTGGTTTGGCCGGGACACTGTATTCACCCCTCCACTTT.

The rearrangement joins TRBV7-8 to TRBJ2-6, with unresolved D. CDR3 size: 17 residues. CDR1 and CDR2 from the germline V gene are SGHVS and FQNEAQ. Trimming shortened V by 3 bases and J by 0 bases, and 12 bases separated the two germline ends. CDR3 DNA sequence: TGTGCCAGCAGCTTGGGCCGGCTGTTCTCTGGGGCCAACGTCCTGACTTTC. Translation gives CASSLGRLFSGANVLTF.

The CDR3 nucleotides read TGTGCCAGTAGTATCCCTAGCGGGATGAATGAGCAGTTCTTC. Amino acids: CASSIPSGMNEQFF. The chain is built from TRBV19 and TRBJ2-1; 9 bases agree with TRBD2. The CDR3 sequence is 14 residues long. After removal of 3 bases from V and 7 bases from J, the junction contained 4 bases not matched to a gene. The germline CDR1 and CDR2 sequences are LNHDA and SQIVND (reference sequence).

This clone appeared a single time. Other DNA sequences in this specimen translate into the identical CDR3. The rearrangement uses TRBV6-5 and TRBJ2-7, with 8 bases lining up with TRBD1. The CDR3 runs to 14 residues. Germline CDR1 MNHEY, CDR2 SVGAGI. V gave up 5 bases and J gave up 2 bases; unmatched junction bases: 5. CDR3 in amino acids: CASSPGQGTYEQYF. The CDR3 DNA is TGTGCCAGCAGTCCCGGACAGGGAACCTACGAGCAGTACTTC.

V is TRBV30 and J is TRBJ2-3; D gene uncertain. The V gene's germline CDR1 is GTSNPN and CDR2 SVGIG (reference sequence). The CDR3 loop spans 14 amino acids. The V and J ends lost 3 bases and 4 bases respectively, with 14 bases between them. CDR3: CAWRALPDADTQYF. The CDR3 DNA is TGTGCCTGGAGGGCCTTGCCCGACGCAGATACGCAGTATTTT.

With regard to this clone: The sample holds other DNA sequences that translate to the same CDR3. CDR3 DNA: TGCGCCAGCAGCCAGGGACAGGGGATCTCCTACGAGCAGTACTTC. It translates to CASSQGQGISYEQYF. The chain recombines TRBV4-1 with TRBJ2-7, with 10 bases aligning to TRBD1. J lost 0 bases, V lost 3 bases, and 2 bases had no gene match. Germline V gene data show CDR1 as MGHRA and CDR2 as YSYEKL. The CDR3 loop spans 15 amino acids.

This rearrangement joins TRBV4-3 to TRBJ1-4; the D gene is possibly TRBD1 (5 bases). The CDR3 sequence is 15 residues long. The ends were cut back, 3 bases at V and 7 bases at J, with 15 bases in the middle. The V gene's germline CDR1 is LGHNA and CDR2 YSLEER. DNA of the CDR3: TGCGCCAGCAGCCATCTGTCCGGGGCCGGTGAAAAACTGTTTTTT. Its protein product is CASSHLSGAGEKLFF.

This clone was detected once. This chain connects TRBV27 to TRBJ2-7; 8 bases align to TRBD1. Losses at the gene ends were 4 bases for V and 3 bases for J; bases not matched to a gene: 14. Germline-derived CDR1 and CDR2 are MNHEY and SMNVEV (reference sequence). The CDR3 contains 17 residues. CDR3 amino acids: CASSYLSDGQGIYEQYF. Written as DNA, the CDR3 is TGTGCCAGCAGTTATCTCTCAGACGGACAGGGTATCTACGAGCAGTACTTC.

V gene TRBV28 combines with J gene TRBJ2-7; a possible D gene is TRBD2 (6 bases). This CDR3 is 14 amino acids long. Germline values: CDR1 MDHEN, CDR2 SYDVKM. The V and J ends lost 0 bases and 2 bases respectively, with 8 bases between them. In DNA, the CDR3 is TGTGCCAGCAGTTTATGGGGGGAGGCCTACGAGCAGTACTTC. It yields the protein CASSLWGEAYEQYF.

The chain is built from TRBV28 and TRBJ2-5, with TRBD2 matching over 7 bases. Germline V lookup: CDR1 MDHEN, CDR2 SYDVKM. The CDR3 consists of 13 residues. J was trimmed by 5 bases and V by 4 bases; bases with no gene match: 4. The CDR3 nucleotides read TGTGCCAGCAGTTCGGGGGGTTTGGAGACCCAGTACTTC. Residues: CASSSGGLETQYF.

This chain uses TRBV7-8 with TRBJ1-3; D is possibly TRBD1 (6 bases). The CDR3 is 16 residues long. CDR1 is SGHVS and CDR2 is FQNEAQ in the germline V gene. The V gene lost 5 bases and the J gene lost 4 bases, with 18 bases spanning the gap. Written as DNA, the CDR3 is TGTGCCAGCAGCCCCACGGTGGGGGGGGCGGGAAACACCATATATTTT. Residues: CASSPTVGGAGNTIYF.

CDR3 sequence reads: CASSLNYPVEQYF. The CDR3 region has the DNA TGTGCCAGCAGCTTGAATTACCCCGTCGAGCAGTACTTC. The chain has TRBV5-6 and TRBJ2-7; D not certain. CDR3 length: 13 residues. Germline loops: CDR1 SGHDT, CDR2 YYEEEE. Trimming left V 1 base short and J 6 bases short, with 11 bases between.

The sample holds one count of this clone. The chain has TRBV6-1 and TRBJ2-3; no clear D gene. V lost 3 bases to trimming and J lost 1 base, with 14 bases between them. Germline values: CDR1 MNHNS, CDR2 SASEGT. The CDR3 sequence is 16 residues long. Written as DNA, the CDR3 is TGTGCCAGCAGTGACCGGATCGGGCAGGGCACAGATACGCAGTATTTT. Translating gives CASSDRIGQGTDTQYF.